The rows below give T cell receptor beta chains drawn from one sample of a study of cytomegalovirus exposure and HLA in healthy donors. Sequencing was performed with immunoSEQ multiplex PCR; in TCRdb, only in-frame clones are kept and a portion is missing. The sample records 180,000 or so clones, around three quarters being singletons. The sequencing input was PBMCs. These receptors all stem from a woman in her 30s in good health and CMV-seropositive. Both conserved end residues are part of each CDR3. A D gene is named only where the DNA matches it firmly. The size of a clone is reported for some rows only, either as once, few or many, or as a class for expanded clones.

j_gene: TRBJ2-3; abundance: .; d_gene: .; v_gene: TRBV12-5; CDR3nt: TGTGCTAGTGGTTTGGTACCCACAGGGGAGGTCGGGGATACGCAGTATTTT; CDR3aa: CASGLVPTGEVGDTQYF
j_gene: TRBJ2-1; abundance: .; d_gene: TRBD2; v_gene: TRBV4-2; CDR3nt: TGTGCCAGCAGCCAAGACCCCGGGACTAGGGTGTACAATGAGCAGTTCTTC; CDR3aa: CASSQDPGTRVYNEQFF
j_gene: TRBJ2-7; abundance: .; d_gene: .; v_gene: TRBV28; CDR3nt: TGTGCCAGCAGCCAGACGAGCCCTCGGGGCGAGCAGTACTTC; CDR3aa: CASSQTSPRGEQYF
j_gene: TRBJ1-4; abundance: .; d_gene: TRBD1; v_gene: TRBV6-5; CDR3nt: TGTGCCAGCAGACGGACAGGGGGCGAAAAACTGTTTTTT; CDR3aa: CASRRTGGEKLFF
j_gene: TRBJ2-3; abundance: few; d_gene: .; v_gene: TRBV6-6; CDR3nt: TGTGCCAGCAGCCTCCGGGTCACAGATACGCAGTATTTT; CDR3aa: CASSLRVTDTQYF
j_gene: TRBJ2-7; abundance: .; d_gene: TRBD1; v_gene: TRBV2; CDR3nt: TGTGCCAGCAGCGGACCAGGGGGAACGGACTACGAGCAGTACTTC; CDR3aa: CASSGPGGTDYEQYF
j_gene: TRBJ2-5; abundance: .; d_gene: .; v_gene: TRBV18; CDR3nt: TGTGCCAGCTCCGACTGGAGCCAAGAGACCCAGTACTTC; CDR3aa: CASSDWSQETQYF
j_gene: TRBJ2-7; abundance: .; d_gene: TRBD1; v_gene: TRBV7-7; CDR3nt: TGTGCCAGCAGCCCTCTACCGGGACAGGGGCCCTACGAGCAGTACTTC; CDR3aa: CASSPLPGQGPYEQYF
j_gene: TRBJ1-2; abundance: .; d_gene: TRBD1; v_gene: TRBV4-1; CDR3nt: TGCGCCAGCAGCCAAGGTCCCGGGACAGGGGCCGTAGGCTACACCTTC; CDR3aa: CASSQGPGTGAVGYTF
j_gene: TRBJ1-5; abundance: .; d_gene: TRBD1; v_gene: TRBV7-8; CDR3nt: TGTGCCAGCAGCTTAAGCAGGTCACGACAGGGGGCAAGTCAGCCCCAGCATTTT; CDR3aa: CASSLSRSRQGASQPQHF
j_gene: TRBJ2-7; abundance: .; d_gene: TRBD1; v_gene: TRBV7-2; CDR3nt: TGTGCCAGCAGCTACGGGACAGGGGGAACCTACGAGCAGTACTTC; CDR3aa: CASSYGTGGTYEQYF
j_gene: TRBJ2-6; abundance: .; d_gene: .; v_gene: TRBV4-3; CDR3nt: TGCGCCAGCAGCCTCCGCCTTCCCGGTGAACTTAGCTCTGGGGCCAACGTCCTGACTTTC; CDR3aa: CASSLRLPGELSSGANVLTF
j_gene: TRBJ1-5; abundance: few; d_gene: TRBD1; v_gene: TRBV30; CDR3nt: TGTGCCTGGAGTGGGACCGGGACAGGGGCCAATCAGCCCCAGCATTTT; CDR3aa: CAWSGTGTGANQPQHF
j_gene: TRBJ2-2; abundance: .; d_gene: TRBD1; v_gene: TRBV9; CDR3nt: TGTGCCAGCAGCCCCGGACAGGCGAACACCGGGGAGCTGTTTTTT; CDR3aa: CASSPGQANTGELFF
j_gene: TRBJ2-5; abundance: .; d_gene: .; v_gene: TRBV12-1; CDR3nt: .; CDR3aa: CASSLLPFAGGAGETQYF
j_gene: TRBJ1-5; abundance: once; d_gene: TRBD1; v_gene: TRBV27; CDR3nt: TGTGCCAGCAGTTTTAGGGGGCGGGAAAATCAGCCCCAGCATTTT; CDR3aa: CASSFRGRENQPQHF
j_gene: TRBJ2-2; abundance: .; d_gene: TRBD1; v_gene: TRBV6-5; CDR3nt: TGTGCCAGCAGGGGGACAGGCGGTACCACCGGGGAGCTGTTTTTT; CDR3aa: CASRGTGGTTGELFF
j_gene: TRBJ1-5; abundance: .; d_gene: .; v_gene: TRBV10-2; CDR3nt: TGCGCCAGCAGTGAGTCGGAGGGTACCCAGCATTTT; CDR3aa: CASSESEGTQHF
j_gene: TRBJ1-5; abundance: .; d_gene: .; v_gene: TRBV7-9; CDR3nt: TGTGCCAGCAGCCGGGGAGGGAGTGTACGCAATCAGCCCCAGCATTTT; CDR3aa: CASSRGGSVRNQPQHF
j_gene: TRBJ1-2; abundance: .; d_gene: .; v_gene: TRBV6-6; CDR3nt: TGTGCCAGCAGGCCCGACGAGGCCTATGGCTACACCTTC; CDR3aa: CASRPDEAYGYTF
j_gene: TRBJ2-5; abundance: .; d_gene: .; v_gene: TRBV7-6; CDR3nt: TGTGCCAGCGGGGCAAGGGGCCTCGAGACCCAGTACTTC; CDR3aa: CASGARGLETQYF
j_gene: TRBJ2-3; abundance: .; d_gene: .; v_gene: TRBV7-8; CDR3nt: TGTGCCAGCAGCTTAGGTCGGGGTACAGATACGCAGTATTTT; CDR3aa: CASSLGRGTDTQYF
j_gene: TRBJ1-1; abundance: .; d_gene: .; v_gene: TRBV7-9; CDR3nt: TGTGCCAGCAGCTTAGGGCATAAAGCTTTCTTT; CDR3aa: CASSLGHKAFF
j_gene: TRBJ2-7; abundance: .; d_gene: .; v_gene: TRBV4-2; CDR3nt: TGTGCCAGCAGCCAACGACAGGAGCAGTACTTC; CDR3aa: CASSQRQEQYF
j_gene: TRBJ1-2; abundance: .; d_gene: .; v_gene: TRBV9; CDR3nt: TGTGCCAGCAGCGTAGCCGCGGGAGGTAACTATGGCTACACCTTC; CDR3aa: CASSVAAGGNYGYTF
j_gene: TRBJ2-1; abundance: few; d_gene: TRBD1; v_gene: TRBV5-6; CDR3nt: TGTGCCAGCAGCTACCCCCGGGACAGTGCCTACAATGAGCAGTTCTTC; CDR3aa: CASSYPRDSAYNEQFF
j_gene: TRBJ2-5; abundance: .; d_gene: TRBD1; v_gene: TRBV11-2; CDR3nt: TGTGCCAGCACAAGGACAGGGGTACAAGAGACCCAGTACTTC; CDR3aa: CASTRTGVQETQYF
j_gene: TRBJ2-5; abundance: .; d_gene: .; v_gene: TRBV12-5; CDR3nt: TGTGCTAGTGGTTTGGCAGAGGCGGGGATGGGGACCCAGTACTTC; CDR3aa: CASGLAEAGMGTQYF
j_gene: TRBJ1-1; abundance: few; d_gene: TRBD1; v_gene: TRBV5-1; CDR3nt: TGCGCCAGCAGCGCAGGGACAGCGATGAACACTGAAGCTTTCTTT; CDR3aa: CASSAGTAMNTEAFF
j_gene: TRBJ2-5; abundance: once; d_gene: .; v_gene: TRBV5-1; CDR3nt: TGCGCCAGCAGCTCCCGACTGGGGACCCAGTACTTC; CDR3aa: CASSSRLGTQYF
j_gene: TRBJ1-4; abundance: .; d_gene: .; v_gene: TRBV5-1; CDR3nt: TGCGCCATAGACAGGATCACTACAGAGCTCGACGAAAAACTGTTTTTT; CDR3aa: CAIDRITTELDEKLFF
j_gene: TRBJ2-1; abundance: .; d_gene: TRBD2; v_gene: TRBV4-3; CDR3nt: TGCGCCAGCAGCCGAAGCCGGGGGGGGGCTTACAATGAGCAGTTCTTC; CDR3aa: CASSRSRGGAYNEQFF
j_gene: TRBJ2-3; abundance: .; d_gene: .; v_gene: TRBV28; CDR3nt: TGTGCCAGCAGGCCCGGACAGAAGGGGAATACGCAGTATTTT; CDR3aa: CASRPGQKGNTQYF
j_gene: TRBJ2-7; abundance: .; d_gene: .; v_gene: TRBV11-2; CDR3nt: TGTGCCAGCAGCCCCGACAGGGCGGGATCCTACGAGCAGTACTTC; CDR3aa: CASSPDRAGSYEQYF
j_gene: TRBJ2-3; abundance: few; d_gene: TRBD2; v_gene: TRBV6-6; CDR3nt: TGTGCCAGCAGGGATAGCGGGGGGGCAACAGATACGCAGTATTTT; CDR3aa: CASRDSGGATDTQYF
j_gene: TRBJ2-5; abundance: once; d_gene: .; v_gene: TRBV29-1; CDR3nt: TGCAGCGTTTCGGAAGAGACCCAGTACTTC; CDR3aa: CSVSEETQYF
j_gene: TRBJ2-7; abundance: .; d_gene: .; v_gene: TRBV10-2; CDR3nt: TGCGCCAGCAGTAGACAGGCTGGCTCCTACGAGCAGTACTTC; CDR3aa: CASSRQAGSYEQYF
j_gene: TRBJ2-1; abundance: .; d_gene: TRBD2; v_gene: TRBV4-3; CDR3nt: TGCGCCAGCAGCCCCGGACTAGCGGGGAGGCCCCACAATGAGCAGTTCTTC; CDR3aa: CASSPGLAGRPHNEQFF
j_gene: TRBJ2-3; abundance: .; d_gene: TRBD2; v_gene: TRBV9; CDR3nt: TGTGCCAGCAGCGGAACTAGCGGGGGAACGTTTCACACAGATACGCAGTATTTT; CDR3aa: CASSGTSGGTFHTDTQYF
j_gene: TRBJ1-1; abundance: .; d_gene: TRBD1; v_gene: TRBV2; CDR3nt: TGTGCCAGCAGGAAACAGGGGCCGAGGACTGAAGCTTTCTTT; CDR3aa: CASRKQGPRTEAFF
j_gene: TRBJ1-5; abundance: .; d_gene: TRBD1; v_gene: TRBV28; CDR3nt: TGTGCCAGCAGTCCCGGACAGGGTTGGGGTCAGCCCCAGCATTTT; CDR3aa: CASSPGQGWGQPQHF
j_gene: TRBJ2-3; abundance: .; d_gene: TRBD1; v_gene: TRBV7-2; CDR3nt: TGTGCCAGCAGCTTCGACAGGGGCTCAGATACGCAGTATTTT; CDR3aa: CASSFDRGSDTQYF
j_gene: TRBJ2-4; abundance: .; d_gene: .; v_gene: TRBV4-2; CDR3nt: TGTGCCAGCAGCCAAGAGGGAGCTAACCTAGCCAAAAACAGTCAGTACTTC; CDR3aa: CASSQEGANLAKNSQYF
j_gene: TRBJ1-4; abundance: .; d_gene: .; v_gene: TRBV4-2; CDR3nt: TGTGCCAGCAGCCAAGATTGGGGGGTTAATGAAAAACTGTTTTTT; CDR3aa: CASSQDWGVNEKLFF
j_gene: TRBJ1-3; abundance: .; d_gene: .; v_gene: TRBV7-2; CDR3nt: TGTGCCAGCACCCTAAGCCCCGGAAACACCATATATTTT; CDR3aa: CASTLSPGNTIYF
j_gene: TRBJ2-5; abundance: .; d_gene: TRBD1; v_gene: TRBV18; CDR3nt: TGTGCCAGCTCATACGACAGGGCTGAGACCCAGTACTTC; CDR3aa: CASSYDRAETQYF
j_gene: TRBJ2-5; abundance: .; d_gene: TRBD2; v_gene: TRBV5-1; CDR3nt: TGCGCCAGCAGCGCCCTAGCGGGGCTCCAAGAGACCCAGTACTTC; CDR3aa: CASSALAGLQETQYF
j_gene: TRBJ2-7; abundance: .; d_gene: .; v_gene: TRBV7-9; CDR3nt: TGTGCCAGCAGCTTACCATCCTACGAGCAGTACTTC; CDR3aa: CASSLPSYEQYF
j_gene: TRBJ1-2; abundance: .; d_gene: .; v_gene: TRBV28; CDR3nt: TGTGCCAGCAGTTTAACAGGACAGAGTGAAGGCTACACCTTC; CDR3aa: CASSLTGQSEGYTF
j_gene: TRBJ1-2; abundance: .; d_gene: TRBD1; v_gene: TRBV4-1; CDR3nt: TGCGCCAGCAGCCTCCCCGGGACAGGTGATGGCTACACCTTC; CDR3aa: CASSLPGTGDGYTF
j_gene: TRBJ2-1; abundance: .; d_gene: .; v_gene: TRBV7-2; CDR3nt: TGTGCCAGCAGCTTAGCGATTACGGAGTACAATGAGCAGTTCTTC; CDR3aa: CASSLAITEYNEQFF
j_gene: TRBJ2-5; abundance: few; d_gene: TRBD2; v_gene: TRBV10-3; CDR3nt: TGTGCCATCAGGCCTAGCGGGGGGGGAGAGACCCAGTACTTC; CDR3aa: CAIRPSGGGETQYF
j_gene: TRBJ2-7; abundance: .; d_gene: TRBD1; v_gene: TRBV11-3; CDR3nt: TGTGCCAGCAGCTTACTCGGACAGGGGGTTAGCTACGAGCAGTACTTC; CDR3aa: CASSLLGQGVSYEQYF